This entry is about one T cell receptor (beta chain). Its antigen is unidentified. The data were obtained in a study of shared clonotypes between healthy human individuals. The CDR3 consists of 11 residues. Germline loops: CDR1 MNHNY, CDR2 SVGAGI (reference sequence). The V and J ends lost 7 bases and 4 bases respectively, with 5 bases between them. The study, taken as a whole, reports: Unshared clonotypes carried lower generation probabilities than those common to all four donors. Sampling was confined to blood; repertoires within tissues likely differ.

TCRdb's copy holds only in-frame clones and misses some; the assay was immunoSEQ multiplex PCR. The repertoire holds 2 million to 2.5 million clones, with 93% as singletons. J is TRBJ1-5 and V is TRBV6-6; no clear D. The material sequenced was naive CD4+ T cells from PBMCs. The subset is: CD45RA+ positively selected. The clonotype was recovered from a man between 18 and 29 years old in good health. Some clones in this sample may be carry-over from other donors' samples. CDR3 nucleotides: TGTGCCAGCACGAATAATCAGCCCCAGCATTTT. Residues: CASTNNQPQHF.